The T cell receptor (beta chain) under discussion was sequenced for a study of OX40 agonist ivuxolimab in advanced cancers. Here immunoSEQ multiplex PCR was the method, and the copy in TCRdb shows in-frame clones only, minus some. The profile shows about 96,000 clones, 90% of them singletons. The CDR3 is 13 residues long. Looked up from germline, CDR1 is SEHNR and CDR2 is FQNEAQ (reference sequence). V lost 8 bases, J lost 3 bases, and 10 bases lay in between. The chain employs TRBV7-9 and TRBJ2-2; D is uncertain. The sequence was collected from an adult with an advanced solid tumor such as melanoma, head and neck, liver or kidney cancer. Specimen: CD4+ or CD8+ T cells sorted from blood, collected in a trial of the OX40 agonist ivuxolimab. The CDR3 DNA is TGTGCCAGCTCAAGGGTGGACACCGGGGAGCTGTTTTTT. Translation gives CASSRVDTGELFF.